The 24 T cell receptor beta chains given below trace back to one sample, sequenced in a study of spatial heterogeneity in lung cancer. TCRdb re-analysed the 5' RACE reads in MiXCR, keeping a single row per CDR3 protein. The data contain 20,000 to 25,000 distinct CDR3 sequences, approximately 4.4% of them seen just once; the ten biggest clones take up 6% to 7.5%. Time point here: sample taken at primary tumor resection. Frozen PBMC, nontumor lung or tumor provided whole RNA, which was sequenced unsorted. The starting material was PBMCs, obtained at surgery. These TCRs come from a male donor with early-stage non-small cell lung cancer.

This clonotype was detected ten times or more. V and J are TRBV19 and TRBJ1-2; 10 nucleotides match TRBD1. Germline CDR1 reads LNHDA; CDR2 reads SQIVND (reference sequence). This CDR3 is 15 amino acids long. Losses at the gene ends were 5 bases for V and 7 bases for J; bases not matched to a gene: 10. CDR3 protein: CASSSWGQGRRGYTF. CDR3 DNA sequence: TGTGCCAGTAGTTCCTGGGGACAGGGGCGTCGTGGCTACACCTTC.

This clonotype has only a few counts. The chain links TRBV5-1 to TRBJ2-1; maybe TRBD2 (5 bases). This CDR3 contains 13 residues. Looked up from germline, CDR1 is SGHRS and CDR2 is YFSETQ. V lost 4 bases to trimming and J lost 10 bases, with 15 bases between them. The CDR3 coding sequence is TGCGCCAGCAGCAAAGGTTTACTAGAAGAGCAGTTCTTC. As protein: CASSKGLLEEQFF. The whole variable domain, filled in from reference TRBV5-1 and TRBJ2-1, reads KAGVTQTPRYLIKTRGQQVTLSCSPISGHRSVSWYQQTPGQGLQFLFEYFSETQRNKGNFPGRFSGRQFSNSRSEMNVSTLELGDSALYLCASSKGLLEEQFFGPGTRLTVL.

There are many counts of this clonotype. The chain links TRBV7-8 to TRBJ1-4, with D maybe TRBD1 (6 bases). The CDR3 has 14 amino acids. Germline V CDR1 and CDR2: SGHVS, FQNEAQ. The ends were cut back, 6 bases at V and 8 bases at J, with 16 bases in the middle. CDR3 in amino acids: CASSHTGLEEKLFF. Written as DNA, the CDR3 is TGTGCCAGCAGTCATACAGGGTTAGAGGAAAAACTGTTTTTT.

This clonotype came up many times. The chain joins TRBV12-3 or TRBV12-4 to TRBJ1-5; D perhaps matches TRBD1 (5 bases). With 5 bases removed from V and 7 bases from J, the gap between germline ends came to 21 bases. This CDR3 has 16 amino acids. CDR3 bases: TGTGCCAGCAGTCCCGGGCAGGGACGGGCCGGGCAGCCCCAGCATTTT. Its translation: CASSPGQGRAGQPQHF.

This clonotype was detected ten times or more. The V gene is TRBV11-2, the J gene TRBJ1-3; weak D call: TRBD1 (6 bases). The V and J ends lost 5 bases and 1 base respectively, with 21 bases between them. This CDR3 is built from 18 residues. The germline V gene encodes CDR1 SGHAT and CDR2 FQNNGV. The CDR3 spells CASSRGQGLEASGNTIYF. The DNA for the CDR3 is TGTGCCAGCAGCCGAGGGCAGGGGCTTGAGGCTTCTGGAAACACCATATATTTT.

This clonotype showed up many times. The rearrangement joins TRBV6-5 to TRBJ2-5; no clear D gene. This CDR3 has 13 amino acids. Trimming took 7 bases from V and 4 from J, leaving 13 bases between them. CDR1 is MNHEY, CDR2 SVGAGI, per germline. CDR3 region: CASKKGGGETQYF. Here the CDR3 DNA reads TGTGCCAGCAAGAAAGGCGGCGGAGAGACCCAGTACTTC.

On this clonotype itself: A much larger clone lies one base from this, so it may be a read error. The V and J genes are TRBV2 and TRBJ1-3, with D unresolved. This CDR3 spans 12 amino acids. Germline values: CDR1 SNHLY, CDR2 FYNNEI. Here the CDR3 DNA reads TGTGTCAGCAGTGAAGCGCCGAACACCATATATTTT. This codes for CVSSEAPNTIYF.

This clonotype was recorded at least ten times. The CDR3 sequence: CASSLAREFEGETQYF. Here the CDR3 DNA reads TGTGCCAGCAGTTTAGCCAGGGAATTCGAGGGGGAGACCCAGTACTTC. The J gene is TRBJ2-5, the V gene TRBV28, with D perhaps assigned TRBD1 or TRBD2 (5 bases each). The ends were cut back, 2 bases at V and 5 bases at J, with 18 bases in the middle. CDR3 length equals 16 residues. Germline loops: CDR1 MDHEN, CDR2 SYDVKM.

By sample share, this clonotype is medium-sized. J is TRBJ2-3 and V is TRBV7-2; 7 bases match TRBD2. CDR1 is SGHTA and CDR2 is FQGNSA in the germline V gene. This CDR3 comprises 14 residues. The ends lost 5 bases at V and 9 bases at J; junction bases unmatched: 11. CDR3 protein: CASSPRTGLPTQYF. The CDR3 region has the DNA TGTGCCAGCAGCCCCCGGACGGGACTACCAACGCAGTATTTT.

This clonotype was seen repeatedly, ten times or more. The rearrangement links TRBV20-1 to TRBJ1-5; D might be TRBD1 (5 bases). Trimming pared 0 bases from V and 4 bases from J, leaving 22 bases between. This CDR3 is 18 amino acids long. The germline V gene encodes CDR1 DFQATT and CDR2 SNEGSKA (reference sequence). In DNA form, the CDR3 reads TGCAGTGCTAGAGATTATTTAAAGGCCCGACAGTTTAATCAGCCCCAGCATTTT. Translated, it gives CSARDYLKARQFNQPQHF.

The gene calls are TRBV5-1 and TRBJ2-5; 8 bases are a match to TRBD1. The V and J ends lost 2 bases and 2 bases, in that order; junction bases with no gene match: 11. Germline CDR1 reads SGHRS; CDR2 reads YFSETQ. This CDR3 spans 17 amino acids. The CDR3, as DNA: TGCGCCAGCAGCTTACCCGGAACAGGGGGATTTCAAGAGACCCAGTACTTC. This codes for CASSLPGTGGFQETQYF.

This clonotype was detected many times. The CDR3 coding sequence is TGCAGTGCTGCCCCAGGGTACACCGGGGAGCTGTTTTTT. This translates into CSAAPGYTGELFF. J is TRBJ2-2 and V is TRBV20-1, with D perhaps matching TRBD1 (5 bases). The V gene's germline CDR1 is DFQATT and CDR2 SNEGSKA (reference sequence). The ends were cut back, 5 bases at V and 3 bases at J, with 10 bases in the middle. CDR3 size: 13 residues.

The chain links TRBV7-8 to TRBJ2-1; D not resolved. The CDR3 is 14 amino acids. Per the germline V gene, CDR1 is SGHVS and CDR2 is FQNEAQ. V lost 0 bases to trimming and J lost 0 bases, with 3 bases between them. For the CDR3, the DNA is TGTGCCAGCAGCTTAGCGAACTCCTACAATGAGCAGTTCTTC. It yields the protein CASSLANSYNEQFF.

By share, this clonotype ranks as medium-sized. The chain joins TRBV4-3 to TRBJ1-5; D uncertain. V was trimmed by 1 base and J by 5 bases, leaving 6 bases between them. Germline lookup yields CDR1 LGHNA and CDR2 YSLEER. The CDR3 consists of 13 residues. CDR3 DNA sequence: TGCGCCAGCAGCCAAGGGATCCATCAGCCCCAGCATTTT. This sequence encodes CASSQGIHQPQHF.

This clonotype was counted many times. The chain has TRBV5-1 and TRBJ1-2; D is unresolved. Germline V gives CDR1 SGHRS, CDR2 YFSETQ. The V gene lost 9 bases and the J gene lost 7 bases, with 7 bases spanning the gap. This CDR3 is built from 9 residues. CDR3 protein: CATPGGYTF. The CDR3 DNA reads TGCGCCACCCCGGGTGGCTACACCTTC.

There are many counts of this clonotype. The V gene is TRBV18, the J gene TRBJ2-7; D uncertain. The V gene's germline CDR1 is KGHSH and CDR2 LQKENI. V was clipped by 5 bases and J by 5 bases, with 13 bases between them. The CDR3 consists of 13 residues. In nucleotides, the CDR3 is TGTGCCAGCTCAGGCGACAAGTACCACGAGCAGTACTTC. This encodes CASSGDKYHEQYF. Full variable domain (outside the CDR3, taken from reference TRBV18 and TRBJ2-7): NAGVMQNPRHLVRRRGQEARLRCSPMKGHSHVYWYRQLPEEGLKFMVYLQKENIIDESGMPKERFSAEFPKEGPSILRIQQVVRGDSAAYFCASSGDKYHEQYFGPGTRLTVT.

The table lists this clonotype with many counts. The chain joins TRBV29-1 to TRBJ2-3; 7 bases line up with TRBD2. The CDR3 consists of 18 residues. Trimming cost V 1 base and J 2 bases; bases outside gene matches: 15. Germline CDR1 reads SQVTM; CDR2 reads ANQGSEA. The CDR3 reads CSVEGVSGEGSFTDTQYF. The DNA of the CDR3 is TGCAGCGTTGAAGGGGTCAGCGGGGAAGGATCGTTCACAGATACGCAGTATTTT.

Judged by abundance, this clonotype is medium-sized. The chain combines TRBV29-1 with TRBJ1-1; no clear D. V was clipped by 6 bases and J by 1 base, with 15 bases between them. The CDR3 is 14 residues long. Germline V gives CDR1 SQVTM, CDR2 ANQGSEA. CDR3 amino acids: CSVRGFFGNTEAFF. For the CDR3, the DNA is TGCAGCGTAAGAGGGTTTTTCGGGAACACTGAAGCTTTCTTT.

The chain joins TRBV6-1 to TRBJ2-5; 7 nucleotides match TRBD2. The CDR3 totals 14 residues. Germline CDR1 is MNHNS and CDR2 is SASEGT. Trimming at V came to 6 bases and at J to 2 bases, leaving 6 bases not matched to a gene. The CDR3 DNA sequence: TGTGCCAGCAGAAGCGGGGCAGATCAAGAGACCCAGTACTTC. Its translation is CASRSGADQETQYF.

This clonotype was counted many times. This chain links TRBV12-3 or TRBV12-4 with TRBJ2-7; D unresolved. The germline V and J ends were trimmed by 3 bases and 3 bases, with 6 bases remaining between them. This CDR3 contains 12 residues. In DNA, the CDR3 is TGTGCCAGCAGTTTCAACAGCTACGAGCAGTACTTC. Protein sequence: CASSFNSYEQYF.

Judged by abundance, this clonotype is medium-sized. The rearrangement joins TRBV20-1 to TRBJ1-1, with no clear D. The CDR3 sequence is 11 residues long. From germline, CDR1 is DFQATT and CDR2 SNEGSKA (reference sequence). V gave up 1 base and J gave up 0 bases, with 0 bases separating them. The CDR3 DNA is TGCAGTGCTAGAGTGAACACTGAAGCTTTCTTT. It encodes CSARVNTEAFF.

This clonotype is deemed medium-sized. As DNA, the CDR3 is TGCGCCAGCAGCTTGGAATCCTACGAGCAGTACTTC. Residues: CASSLESYEQYF. This chain joins TRBV5-1 and TRBJ2-7, with unresolved D. V was trimmed by 0 bases and J by 1 base, leaving 2 bases between them. CDR3 length: 12 amino acids. Germline CDR1 is SGHRS and CDR2 is YFSETQ. The variable domain in full, with the rest retrieved from reference TRBV5-1 and TRBJ2-7, is KAGVTQTPRYLIKTRGQQVTLSCSPISGHRSVSWYQQTPGQGLQFLFEYFSETQRNKGNFPGRFSGRQFSNSRSEMNVSTLELGDSALYLCASSLESYEQYFGPGTRLTVT.

This clonotype came up many times. The rearrangement uses TRBV12-3 or TRBV12-4 and TRBJ1-5, with D possibly matching TRBD1 (6 bases). Trimming took off 3 bases at V and 7 bases at J, with 16 bases between the two ends. CDR3 length: 15 residues. The CDR3 DNA follows: TGTGCCAGCAGTTTTCGAACCGCAGGGGTCCAGCCCCAGCATTTT. Its translation is CASSFRTAGVQPQHF.

This clonotype counts as medium-sized. The chain carries TRBV9 and TRBJ2-3; D remains unclear. The germline V gene encodes CDR1 SGDLS and CDR2 YYNGEE. CDR3 length equals 12 residues. The germline V and J ends were trimmed by 4 bases and 4 bases, with 7 bases remaining between them. CDR3 amino acids: CASSLSADTQYF. Written as DNA, the CDR3 is TGTGCCAGCAGCCTAAGTGCAGATACGCAGTATTTT.